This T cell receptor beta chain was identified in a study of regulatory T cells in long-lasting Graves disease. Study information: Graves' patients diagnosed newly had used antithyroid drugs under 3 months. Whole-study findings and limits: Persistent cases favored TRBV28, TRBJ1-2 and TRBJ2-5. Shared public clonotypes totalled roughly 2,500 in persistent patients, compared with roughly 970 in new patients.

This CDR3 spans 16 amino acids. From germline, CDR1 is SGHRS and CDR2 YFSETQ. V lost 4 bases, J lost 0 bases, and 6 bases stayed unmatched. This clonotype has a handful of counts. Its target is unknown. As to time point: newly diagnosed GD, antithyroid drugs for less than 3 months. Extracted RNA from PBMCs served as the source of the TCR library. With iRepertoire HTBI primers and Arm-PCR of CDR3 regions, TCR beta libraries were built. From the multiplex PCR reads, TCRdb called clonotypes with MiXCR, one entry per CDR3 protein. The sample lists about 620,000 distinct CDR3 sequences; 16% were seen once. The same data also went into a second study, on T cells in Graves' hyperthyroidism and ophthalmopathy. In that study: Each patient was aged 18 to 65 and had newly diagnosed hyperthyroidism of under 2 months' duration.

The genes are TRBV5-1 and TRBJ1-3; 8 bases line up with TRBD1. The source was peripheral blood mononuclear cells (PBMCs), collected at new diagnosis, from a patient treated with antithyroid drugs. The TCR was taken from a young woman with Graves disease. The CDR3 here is CASSRTGPDSGNTIYF. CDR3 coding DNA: TGCGCCAGCAGCAGGACAGGGCCCGACTCTGGAAACACCATATATTTT.